These T cell receptor beta chains were read from a single sample in a study of cytomegalovirus exposure and HLA in healthy donors. Libraries were prepared by immunoSEQ multiplex PCR; TCRdb keeps only in-frame clonotypes and omits some of them. The sample comprises roughly 160,000 clones, around 83% of which are singletons, and 7.5% to 9% rests with the top ten. The specimen was PBMCs. The receptor source for this set is a male donor in good health and CMV-seropositive. Each CDR3 is given with its conserved first and last residue. The D gene is left open where the match is weak. Only part of the rows carry a size: once, few, many, or a class if the clone is expanded.

v_call: TRBV5-1
j_call: TRBJ2-5
d_call: TRBD2
clone_size: -
cdr3_aa: CASSLAGGQETQYF
cdr3_nt: TGCGCCAGCAGCTTAGCGGGAGGACAAGAGACCCAGTACTTC

v_call: TRBV4-1
j_call: TRBJ1-2
d_call: -
clone_size: few
cdr3_aa: CASSQGVQAVGYTF
cdr3_nt: TGCGCCAGCAGCCAAGGGGTCCAGGCAGTCGGCTACACCTTC

v_call: TRBV4-1
j_call: TRBJ2-4
d_call: -
clone_size: once
cdr3_aa: CASSQIITGHGNIQYF
cdr3_nt: TGCGCCAGCAGCCAAATAATAACAGGGCATGGAAACATTCAGTACTTC

v_call: TRBV27
j_call: TRBJ1-5
d_call: TRBD1
clone_size: -
cdr3_aa: CASSARGHILRQPQHF
cdr3_nt: TGTGCCAGCAGCGCCAGGGGGCATATTCTCCGACAGCCCCAGCATTTT

v_call: TRBV7-8
j_call: TRBJ2-6
d_call: TRBD1
clone_size: -
cdr3_aa: CASTLGAGGSSGANGLTF
cdr3_nt: TGTGCCAGCACCCTTGGGGCAGGGGGTTCCTCTGGGGCCAACGGCCTGACTTTC

v_call: TRBV6-5
j_call: TRBJ2-6
d_call: -
clone_size: -
cdr3_aa: CASRSTGANGLTF
cdr3_nt: TGTGCCAGCAGGTCGACTGGGGCCAACGGCCTGACTTTC

v_call: TRBV28
j_call: TRBJ2-7
d_call: TRBD2
clone_size: -
cdr3_aa: CASRGGTSGMYEQYF
cdr3_nt: TGTGCCAGCAGGGGAGGGACTAGCGGGATGTACGAGCAGTACTTC

v_call: TRBV30
j_call: TRBJ2-1
d_call: TRBD2
clone_size: -
cdr3_aa: CAWSVLADYNEQFF
cdr3_nt: TGTGCCTGGAGTGTACTAGCGGATTACAATGAGCAGTTCTTC

v_call: TRBV18
j_call: TRBJ1-2
d_call: -
clone_size: -
cdr3_aa: CASSFDIYGYTF
cdr3_nt: TGTGCCAGCTCCTTTGACATCTATGGCTACACCTTC

v_call: TRBV2
j_call: TRBJ1-1
d_call: -
clone_size: -
cdr3_aa: CASRSQGGTEAFF
cdr3_nt: TGTGCCAGCAGATCACAGGGTGGCACTGAAGCTTTCTTT

v_call: TRBV5-5
j_call: TRBJ1-2
d_call: -
clone_size: -
cdr3_aa: CASSFRSTGTFWGLGYGYTF
cdr3_nt: TGTGCCAGCAGCTTTCGATCTACCGGGACATTTTGGGGATTGGGCTATGGCTACACCTTC

v_call: TRBV5-1
j_call: TRBJ2-7
d_call: -
clone_size: -
cdr3_aa: CASSLSPNRNSEQYF
cdr3_nt: TGCGCCAGCAGCTTGAGCCCGAACCGAAACTCCGAGCAGTACTTC

v_call: TRBV5-4
j_call: TRBJ2-5
d_call: -
clone_size: -
cdr3_aa: CASSSIQETQYF
cdr3_nt: TGTGCCAGCAGCTCCATCCAAGAGACCCAGTACTTC

v_call: TRBV2
j_call: TRBJ2-1
d_call: -
clone_size: -
cdr3_aa: CASSLRGARGYNEQFF
cdr3_nt: TGTGCCAGCAGTTTACGGGGGGCAAGGGGCTACAATGAGCAGTTCTTC

v_call: TRBV30
j_call: TRBJ1-2
d_call: -
clone_size: -
cdr3_aa: CAWSVEGLHGYTF
cdr3_nt: TGTGCCTGGAGTGTTGAGGGCTTACATGGCTACACCTTC

v_call: TRBV28
j_call: TRBJ2-1
d_call: TRBD2
clone_size: -
cdr3_aa: CASISGTTYNEQFF
cdr3_nt: TGTGCCAGTATTAGCGGGACGACTTACAATGAGCAGTTCTTC

v_call: TRBV5-6
j_call: TRBJ1-5
d_call: -
clone_size: -
cdr3_aa: CASSLRQGFGNQPQHF
cdr3_nt: TGTGCCAGCAGCTTGCGGCAGGGTTTTGGCAATCAGCCCCAGCATTTT

v_call: TRBV9
j_call: TRBJ1-2
d_call: TRBD1
clone_size: -
cdr3_aa: CASSALGQGGYGYTF
cdr3_nt: TGTGCCAGCAGCGCCCTCGGACAGGGAGGCTATGGCTACACCTTC

v_call: TRBV5-1
j_call: TRBJ2-5
d_call: -
clone_size: -
cdr3_aa: CASDMGANSGHETQYF
cdr3_nt: TGCGCCAGCGATATGGGGGCTAACTCTGGTCACGAGACCCAGTACTTC

v_call: TRBV30
j_call: TRBJ1-2
d_call: -
clone_size: -
cdr3_aa: CAWTRPGGGYGYTF
cdr3_nt: TGTGCCTGGACTCGTCCGGGAGGGGGCTATGGCTACACCTTC

v_call: TRBV5-1
j_call: TRBJ2-1
d_call: -
clone_size: -
cdr3_aa: CASSTAGTPYNEQFF
cdr3_nt: TGCGCCAGCAGCACGGCCGGGACACCTTACAATGAGCAGTTCTTC

v_call: TRBV6-5
j_call: TRBJ1-2
d_call: -
clone_size: -
cdr3_aa: CASSRQTNYGYTF
cdr3_nt: TGTGCCAGCAGTCGACAGACCAACTATGGCTACACCTTC

v_call: TRBV6-5
j_call: TRBJ1-3
d_call: -
clone_size: -
cdr3_aa: CASSSPGGSSGNTIYF
cdr3_nt: TGTGCCAGCAGTTCCCCCGGGGGGAGCTCTGGAAACACCATATATTTT

v_call: TRBV27
j_call: TRBJ2-5
d_call: TRBD2
clone_size: once
cdr3_aa: CASRVGLAGNQETQYF
cdr3_nt: TGTGCCAGCAGAGTGGGACTAGCGGGGAACCAAGAGACCCAGTACTTC

v_call: TRBV6-5
j_call: TRBJ2-7
d_call: -
clone_size: -
cdr3_aa: CASSYSGGTEQYF
cdr3_nt: TGTGCCAGCAGTTACTCAGGGGGTACCGAGCAGTACTTC

v_call: TRBV28
j_call: TRBJ2-5
d_call: TRBD1
clone_size: -
cdr3_aa: CASSTMTGGGETQYF
cdr3_nt: TGTGCCAGCAGTACCATGACAGGGGGCGGAGAGACCCAGTACTTC

v_call: TRBV6-5
j_call: TRBJ1-1
d_call: -
clone_size: -
cdr3_aa: CASRPYRGLDFEAFF
cdr3_nt: TGTGCCAGCAGGCCATACCGAGGACTAGACTTTGAAGCTTTCTTT

v_call: TRBV7-9
j_call: TRBJ1-6
d_call: -
clone_size: -
cdr3_aa: CASSVRDPRNSPLHF
cdr3_nt: TGTGCCAGCAGCGTCCGGGATCCCCGGAATTCACCCCTCCACTTT

v_call: TRBV18
j_call: TRBJ1-1
d_call: -
clone_size: -
cdr3_aa: CASSPPSQANTEAFF
cdr3_nt: TGTGCCAGCTCACCACCGTCCCAGGCGAACACTGAAGCTTTCTTT

v_call: TRBV2
j_call: TRBJ2-5
d_call: -
clone_size: -
cdr3_aa: CASRTGGRSEETQYF
cdr3_nt: TGTGCCAGCAGAACCGGGGGACGCAGTGAAGAGACCCAGTACTTC

v_call: TRBV9
j_call: TRBJ1-2
d_call: -
clone_size: -
cdr3_aa: CASSVVGGYGYTF
cdr3_nt: TGTGCCAGCAGCGTAGTGGGGGGGTATGGCTACACCTTC

v_call: TRBV29-1
j_call: TRBJ1-1
d_call: -
clone_size: -
cdr3_aa: CSVRFHGRDTEAFF
cdr3_nt: TGCAGCGTTAGGTTTCACGGGCGGGACACTGAAGCTTTCTTT

v_call: TRBV6-5
j_call: TRBJ1-2
d_call: -
clone_size: -
cdr3_aa: CASSYSGAAYGYTF
cdr3_nt: TGTGCCAGCAGTTACTCGGGGGCGGCGTATGGCTACACCTTC

v_call: TRBV19
j_call: TRBJ2-4
d_call: -
clone_size: -
cdr3_aa: CASSIDPRGAKNIQYF
cdr3_nt: TGTGCCAGTAGTATAGATCCCCGCGGAGCCAAAAACATTCAGTACTTC

v_call: TRBV7-2
j_call: TRBJ2-7
d_call: -
clone_size: -
cdr3_aa: CASSLAGTIYEQYF
cdr3_nt: TGTGCCAGCAGCTTAGCCGGGACAATCTACGAGCAGTACTTC

v_call: TRBV19
j_call: TRBJ2-7
d_call: -
clone_size: -
cdr3_aa: CASRFRADAYEQYF
cdr3_nt: TGTGCCAGTAGGTTCAGGGCTGATGCCTACGAGCAGTACTTC

v_call: TRBV27
j_call: TRBJ2-2
d_call: TRBD2
clone_size: -
cdr3_aa: CASSPTSAVRTGELFF
cdr3_nt: TGTGCCAGCAGTCCTACTAGCGCTGTTAGGACCGGGGAGCTGTTTTTT

v_call: TRBV4-3
j_call: TRBJ1-4
d_call: -
clone_size: -
cdr3_aa: CASSQDPPTGTLNEKLFF
cdr3_nt: TGCGCCAGCAGCCAAGATCCCCCAACAGGAACTTTAAATGAAAAACTGTTTTTT

v_call: TRBV6-5
j_call: TRBJ1-5
d_call: TRBD1
clone_size: -
cdr3_aa: CASSIGQGTVMTQHF
cdr3_nt: TGTGCCAGCAGTATCGGACAGGGGACGGTCATGACCCAGCATTTT

v_call: TRBV29-1
j_call: TRBJ2-6
d_call: -
clone_size: -
cdr3_aa: CSVEGTGANGLTF
cdr3_nt: TGCAGCGTTGAGGGAACTGGGGCCAACGGCCTGACTTTC

v_call: TRBV11-2
j_call: TRBJ1-5
d_call: -
clone_size: -
cdr3_aa: CASSIGQLSNQPQHF
cdr3_nt: TGTGCCAGCAGCATAGGACAGCTTAGCAATCAGCCCCAGCATTTT

v_call: TRBV14
j_call: TRBJ2-5
d_call: TRBD1
clone_size: -
cdr3_aa: CASSQETGGRETQYF
cdr3_nt: TGTGCCAGCAGCCAAGAGACAGGGGGCAGGGAGACCCAGTACTTC

v_call: TRBV30
j_call: TRBJ1-1
d_call: -
clone_size: -
cdr3_aa: CAWSVLIVVGEAFF
cdr3_nt: TGTGCCTGGAGTGTACTAATCGTGGTGGGTGAAGCTTTCTTT

v_call: TRBV6-1
j_call: TRBJ1-6
d_call: TRBD1
clone_size: -
cdr3_aa: CASREDRGNSPLHF
cdr3_nt: TGTGCCAGCAGGGAGGACAGGGGGAATTCACCCCTCCACTTT

v_call: TRBV9
j_call: TRBJ2-2
d_call: TRBD2
clone_size: -
cdr3_aa: CASSVTQREEGRVSGELFF
cdr3_nt: TGTGCCAGCAGCGTTACCCAGCGGGAGGAGGGCCGGGTATCCGGGGAGCTGTTTTTT

v_call: TRBV2
j_call: TRBJ1-1
d_call: TRBD1
clone_size: -
cdr3_aa: CASRGDSLNTEAFF
cdr3_nt: TGTGCCAGCAGGGGGGACAGTCTGAACACTGAAGCTTTCTTT

v_call: TRBV7-2
j_call: TRBJ1-6
d_call: -
clone_size: few
cdr3_aa: CASSLEGVDSPLHF
cdr3_nt: TGTGCCAGCAGCTTAGAGGGGGTAGATTCACCCCTCCACTTT

v_call: TRBV6-6
j_call: TRBJ2-2
d_call: TRBD1
clone_size: -
cdr3_aa: CASSPGQGWTGELFF
cdr3_nt: TGTGCCAGCAGTCCCGGACAGGGTTGGACCGGGGAGCTGTTTTTT

v_call: TRBV6-1
j_call: TRBJ2-7
d_call: TRBD1
clone_size: -
cdr3_aa: CASLTPGTGGYEQYF
cdr3_nt: TGTGCCAGCTTGACCCCCGGGACAGGGGGCTACGAGCAGTACTTC

v_call: TRBV27
j_call: TRBJ2-5
d_call: TRBD1
clone_size: once
cdr3_aa: CASSPGQGPQETQYF
cdr3_nt: TGTGCCAGCAGTCCGGGACAGGGTCCTCAAGAGACCCAGTACTTC

v_call: TRBV18
j_call: TRBJ2-1
d_call: TRBD2
clone_size: -
cdr3_aa: CASSPGSGSYNEQFF
cdr3_nt: TGTGCCAGCTCACCGGGTAGCGGGAGTTACAATGAGCAGTTCTTC

v_call: TRBV9
j_call: TRBJ2-6
d_call: TRBD1
clone_size: -
cdr3_aa: CASSVSHKTGAPSSGANGLTF
cdr3_nt: TGTGCCAGCAGCGTCAGTCACAAGACAGGGGCCCCCAGCTCTGGGGCCAACGGCCTGACTTTC

v_call: TRBV10-3
j_call: TRBJ1-5
d_call: -
clone_size: -
cdr3_aa: CAISEQPGSTQPQHF
cdr3_nt: TGTGCCATCAGTGAACAACCGGGTTCCACGCAGCCCCAGCATTTT